What follows is one TCR beta chain and its context. Its antigen is unidentified. V lost 1 base, J lost 4 bases, and 6 bases stayed unmatched. Looked up from germline, CDR1 is SGDLS and CDR2 is YYNGEE. The CDR3 contains 16 residues. TCRdb passed the 5' RACE reads through MiXCR, listing each CDR3 protein once. The sample has 300,000 or so distinct CDR3 sequences, 3% to 4.5% seen once. The source of the sample is a study of T cells after yellow fever vaccination. Findings and caveats of the study: The secondary response showed a weaker magnitude and a faster peak, day 5 versus 15.

V and J are TRBV9 and TRBJ2-5; the match to TRBD2 covers 11 bases. The source was PBMCs, collected 5 days after the yellow fever booster vaccination. The sequence was collected from a man between 18 and 35 years old who received the YFV17D yellow fever vaccine. The CDR3 region has the DNA TGTGCCAGCAGCGTAACTAGCGGGGGTATCCGAGAGACCCAGTACTTC. Translated, it gives CASSVTSGGIRETQYF.